This TCR beta chain was profiled in a study of radiation and T cells in renal cell carcinoma. Overall study: Nephrectomy followed 15 Gy stereotactic body radiation by 4 weeks. Study-level points and caveats: Pretreatment tumor biopsies were lacking, so baseline clonotypes are unknown.

Sequencing was performed with immunoSEQ multiplex PCR; in TCRdb, only in-frame clones are kept and a portion is missing. This repertoire shows roughly 130,000 clones, more than 75% found once; its top ten account for nearly 6%. Between the trimmed V and J ends, which lost 6 bases and 2 bases, there was a span of 11 bases. There are 14 residues in the CDR3. Looked up from germline, CDR1 is SGHTA and CDR2 is FQGNSA. The time point: blood 2 weeks post-SBRT. The treatment is: 15 Gy SBRT to primary tumor, nephrectomy 4 weeks later. After SBRT, blood was collected at 2 and 4 weeks, plus baseline. Clear cell pathology was present in this patient's renal cell carcinoma. About this clone itself: What it recognizes is unknown.

The TCR sequence derives from a woman in her 70s with renal cell carcinoma. The sample here was blood, taken from a patient whose treatment included radiotherapy and nephrectomy. The chain employs TRBV7-2 and TRBJ1-3, with D possibly matching TRBD1 (5 bases). CDR3 protein: CASRVSGTGNTIYF. The CDR3 region has the DNA TGTGCCAGCAGAGTCTCAGGGACTGGAAACACCATATATTTT.